This record looks at one T cell receptor beta chain sequence and its context. Its antigen is undetermined. These data come from a study of OX40 agonist ivuxolimab in advanced cancers. Across the study: Ivuxolimab is a fully human IgG2 antibody that activates OX40 (CD134). Patients received intravenous ivuxolimab every 2 weeks at 0.01 to 10 mg/kg. Study-wide findings and caveats: Certain nonresponders likewise exhibited a low normalized T-cell clonal expansion.

Blood got drawn at baseline, again on cycle 4 day 1, and then on cycle 7 day 1. Germline lookup yields CDR1 PRHDT and CDR2 FYEKMQ (reference sequence). The CDR3 runs 16 residues. The ends were cut back, 2 bases at V and 0 bases at J, with 12 bases in the middle. Measured with immunoSEQ multiplex PCR; TCRdb has only the in-frame clones, and not every one. The repertoire holds about 73,000 clones, with 80% to 95% as singletons. The sequence was obtained from an adult with an advanced solid tumor such as melanoma, head and neck, liver or kidney cancer. The sequencing here drew on CD4+ or CD8+ T cells sorted from blood, taken in a trial of the OX40 agonist ivuxolimab. The chain links TRBV13 to TRBJ2-3; maybe TRBD2 (6 bases). The CDR3 DNA reads as TGTGCCAGCAGCTTATCGTCGGGGACTAGCACAGATACGCAGTATTTT. It yields the protein CASSLSSGTSTDTQYF.